Below are 30 T cell receptor beta chains sequenced from a single sample in a study of T cell changes during pregnancy in multiple sclerosis. Method: immunoSEQ multiplex PCR; TCRdb's copy keeps in-frame clones and lacks some. The sample yields about 94,000 clones, approximately 94% seen once. The sample was peripheral blood, taken in the third trimester of pregnancy. Source of these receptors: a female donor with multiple sclerosis, enrolled in a pregnancy study.

This rearrangement joins TRBV4-1 to TRBJ1-1; 9 nucleotides line up with TRBD1. The CDR3 loop spans 14 amino acids. The germline gives CDR1 MGHRA, CDR2 YSYEKL. Trimming took 2 bases from V and 11 from J; bases not matched to a gene: 9. CDR3 bases: TGCGCCAGCAGCCAACCCCGAGACAGGGGGGATGCTTTCTTT. Translated, it gives CASSQPRDRGDAFF.

The V call is TRBV5-8, the J call TRBJ2-2; no clear D gene. The CDR3 sequence is 13 residues long. V gave up 4 bases and J gave up 3 bases, with 7 bases separating them. The germline gives CDR1 SGHTS, CDR2 YDEGEE. The CDR3 sequence is CASSTFYTGELFF. CDR3 DNA sequence: TGTGCCAGCAGCACTTTTTACACCGGGGAGCTGTTTTTT. Full variable domain (rest looked up from reference TRBV5-8 and TRBJ2-2): EAGVTQSPTHLIKTRGQQATLRCSPISGHTSVYWYQQALGLGLQFLLWYDEGEERNRGNFPPRFSGRQFPNYSSELNVNALELEDSALYLCASSTFYTGELFFGEGSRLTVL.

This clone was seen just once. This sequence joins TRBV7-6 and TRBJ1-5, with D hard to call. The CDR3 loop spans 13 amino acids. The V gene lost 3 bases and the J gene lost 4 bases, with 7 bases spanning the gap. Per the germline V gene, CDR1 is SGHVS and CDR2 is FNYEAQ. CDR3 in amino acids: CASSFGLNQPQHF. CDR3 DNA: TGTGCCAGCAGCTTTGGGCTAAATCAGCCCCAGCATTTT.

The chain links TRBV18 to TRBJ1-4; D is perhaps TRBD1 (6 bases). CDR1 and CDR2 from the germline V gene are KGHSH and LQKENI. CDR3 size: 14 residues. The germline V and J ends were trimmed by 4 bases and 5 bases, with 11 bases remaining between them. In DNA form, the CDR3 reads TGTGCCAGCTCACTCTACGGACAGAATGAAAAACTGTTTTTT. The encoded protein is CASSLYGQNEKLFF.

The chain is built from TRBV29-1 and TRBJ2-7; 8 bases are a match to TRBD1. The V gene's germline CDR1 is SQVTM and CDR2 ANQGSEA. The CDR3 is made up of 13 amino acids. CDR3 coding DNA: TGCAGTTTCCGCAGGACAGGGTCCAACGAGCAGTACTTC. It encodes CSFRRTGSNEQYF.

The chain is built from TRBV11-2 and TRBJ2-7, with D maybe TRBD1 (5 bases). The V end was cut by 7 bases, the J end by 2 bases, with 21 bases between. CDR1 is SGHAT, CDR2 FQNNGV, per germline. This CDR3 has 16 amino acids. In DNA, the CDR3 is TGTGCCAGCACCTTCCAGGACACCCCGTACCCCTACGAGCAGTACTTC. Translating gives CASTFQDTPYPYEQYF. The full variable domain, its missing parts supplied by reference TRBV11-2 and TRBJ2-7, is EAGVAQSPRYKIIEKRQSVAFWCNPISGHATLYWYQQILGQGPKLLIQFQNNGVVDDSQLPKDRFSAERLKGVDSTLKIQPAKLEDSAVYLCASTFQDTPYPYEQYFGPGTRLTVT.

This clone came up once. The chain links TRBV28 to TRBJ2-7; D gene ambiguous. The CDR3 runs 14 residues. Germline assignment: CDR1 MDHEN and CDR2 SYDVKM. Trimming cost V 7 bases and J 5 bases, with 18 bases left between them. Here the CDR3 reads CASKETPVKDEQYF. The CDR3 DNA follows: TGTGCCAGCAAGGAGACCCCCGTCAAGGACGAGCAGTACTTC.

The rearrangement uses TRBV29-1 and TRBJ2-2; perhaps TRBD2 as D (6 bases). CDR3 length equals 12 residues. CDR1 and CDR2 (germline): SQVTM, ANQGSEA. Trimming removed 8 bases at V and 4 bases at J, with 11 bases between. CDR3 coding DNA: TGCAGCATCGGGACTCTCACCGGGGAGCTGTTTTTT. Translating it yields CSIGTLTGELFF.

J is TRBJ2-7 and V is TRBV2, with 9 positions matching TRBD2. Germline values: CDR1 SNHLY, CDR2 FYNNEI. This CDR3 region has 16 residues. Trimming at V came to 3 bases and at J to 4 bases, leaving 10 bases not matched to a gene. This CDR3 reads CASSDHELAGRYEQYF. DNA for the CDR3: TGTGCCAGCAGTGACCATGAGCTAGCGGGAAGGTACGAGCAGTACTTC.

The genes are TRBV19 and TRBJ1-1; D gene uncertain. Germline V lookup: CDR1 LNHDA, CDR2 SQIVND (reference sequence). This CDR3 comprises 13 residues. The germline V and J ends were trimmed by 3 bases and 6 bases, with 11 bases remaining between them. CDR3 nucleotide sequence: TGTGCCAGTAGTATCGTCGGGGAGGCTGAAGCTTTCTTT. It is translated as CASSIVGEAEAFF.

The gene calls are TRBV4-1 and TRBJ2-4; 8 bases are a match to TRBD2. Per germline, CDR1 MGHRA and CDR2 YSYEKL. The trim removed 2 bases at V and 4 bases at J, leaving 4 bases unmatched. CDR3 length: 15 residues. This CDR3 reads CASSQRPGGKNIQYF. CDR3 DNA sequence: TGCGCCAGCAGCCAACGTCCGGGGGGGAAAAACATTCAGTACTTC.

This chain joins TRBV27 and TRBJ1-1; no clear D. Germline V CDR1 and CDR2: MNHEY, SMNVEV (reference sequence). This CDR3 has 13 residues. V shed 3 bases and J shed 3 bases, with 8 bases lying between them. The CDR3 nucleotides read TGTGCCAGCAGTTTGGCGGCGCACACTGAAGCTTTCTTT. Translation: CASSLAAHTEAFF.

This chain links TRBV19 with TRBJ2-2; D is undetermined. The V end lost 6 bases, the J end lost 0 bases, and 8 bases lay between the germline ends. Germline lookup yields CDR1 LNHDA and CDR2 SQIVND (reference sequence). The CDR3 runs 14 residues. In DNA form, the CDR3 reads TGTGCCAGTAGAGCCCGCGCGAACACCGGGGAGCTGTTTTTT. It is translated as CASRARANTGELFF.

V and J are TRBV10-2 and TRBJ2-7; D possibly corresponds to TRBD2 (5 bases). This CDR3 region has 16 residues. V shed 2 bases and J shed 5 bases, with 19 bases lying between them. The germline V gene has CDR1 WSHSY and CDR2 SAAADI. The CDR3 coding sequence is TGCGCCAGCAGTGAGATCGGAGGCTCGTACGGGCACGAGCAGTACTTC. Residues: CASSEIGGSYGHEQYF.

The V gene is TRBV9, the J gene TRBJ1-2, with D possibly TRBD1 on 5 matching bases. The CDR3 runs 13 residues. Germline CDR1 and CDR2: SGDLS and YYNGEE. V was shortened by 2 bases and J by 3 bases, with 8 bases between the two germline ends. CDR3 region: CASSVSGHYGYTF. As DNA, the CDR3 is TGTGCCAGCAGCGTGTCAGGGCACTATGGCTACACCTTC.

The chain has TRBV18 and TRBJ1-3; no firm D call. Trimming removed 0 bases from V and 9 bases from J, with 18 bases in between. Germline assignment: CDR1 KGHSH and CDR2 LQKENI. The CDR3 loop spans 16 amino acids. The CDR3 spells CASSPPRHVLESTIYF. For the CDR3, the DNA is TGTGCCAGCTCACCACCGAGACACGTCTTGGAAAGCACCATATATTTT. Full variable domain (missing parts from reference TRBV18 and TRBJ1-3): NAGVMQNPRHLVRRRGQEARLRCSPMKGHSHVYWYRQLPEEGLKFMVYLQKENIIDESGMPKERFSAEFPKEGPSILRIQQVVRGDSAAYFCASSPPRHVLESTIYFGEGSWLTVV.

The chain couples TRBV6-1 to TRBJ2-3; 9 positions agree with TRBD2. J lost 0 bases, V lost 1 base, and 8 bases had no gene match. Germline V lookup: CDR1 MNHNS, CDR2 SASEGT. The CDR3 is 18 amino acids. The CDR3 coding sequence is TGTGCCAGCAGTGAAGAGGTCAGACTAGCGGTCAGCACAGATACGCAGTATTTT. Translation: CASSEEVRLAVSTDTQYF.

This rearrangement joins TRBV5-1 to TRBJ2-7; tentative D call: TRBD2 (6 bases). The CDR3 extends over 17 amino acids. In germline, CDR1 is SGHRS, CDR2 YFSETQ. Deletions cut 0 bases from V and 3 bases from J, with 19 bases between. The CDR3 nucleotides read TGCGCCAGCAGCTTGGTGGACCGGGGGAGGATGAGCTACGAGCAGTACTTC. Translation gives CASSLVDRGRMSYEQYF. The variable domain in full, with the rest retrieved from reference TRBV5-1 and TRBJ2-7, is KAGVTQTPRYLIKTRGQQVTLSCSPISGHRSVSWYQQTPGQGLQFLFEYFSETQRNKGNFPGRFSGRQFSNSRSEMNVSTLELGDSALYLCASSLVDRGRMSYEQYFGPGTRLTVT.

This chain uses TRBV5-4 with TRBJ1-4; D gene unclear. This CDR3 spans 18 amino acids. Trimming removed 3 bases at V and 7 bases at J, with 25 bases between. Germline assignment: CDR1 SGHNT and CDR2 YYREEE (reference sequence). CDR3 bases: TGTGCCAGCAGCTCGCTCGTGGGGTCGGAGGTACGGAGTGAAAAACTGTTTTTT. This encodes CASSSLVGSEVRSEKLFF.

The chain employs TRBV28 and TRBJ1-2, with D possibly TRBD1 on 5 matching bases. CDR3 size: 13 residues. CDR1 and CDR2 from the germline V gene are MDHEN and SYDVKM. V shed 6 bases and J shed 7 bases, with 15 bases lying between them. CDR3 sequence (DNA): TGTGCCAGCAGCTCCTATGGGGCGCGTGGCTACACCTTC. Residues: CASSSYGARGYTF.

J is TRBJ1-1 and V is TRBV7-2; D is perhaps TRBD1 (6 bases). Germline values: CDR1 SGHTA, CDR2 FQGNSA. V was trimmed by 5 bases and J by 3 bases, leaving 10 bases between them. This CDR3 region has 13 residues. The CDR3 reads CASSPRQDTEAFF. In nucleotides, the CDR3 is TGTGCCAGCAGCCCCCGACAGGACACTGAAGCTTTCTTT.

This chain connects TRBV29-1 to TRBJ2-2; no reliable D call. The CDR3 length is 13 residues. The V end lost 6 bases, the J end lost 1 base, and 9 bases lay between the germline ends. The germline V gene encodes CDR1 SQVTM and CDR2 ANQGSEA. CDR3 in DNA: TGCAGCGTATCGCCGGTGAACACCGGGGAGCTGTTTTTT. This translates into CSVSPVNTGELFF.

The J gene is TRBJ2-1, the V gene TRBV27; 12 bases agree with TRBD2. This CDR3 contains 17 residues. Trimming cost V 6 bases and J 2 bases; bases outside gene matches: 8. Germline CDR1 reads MNHEY; CDR2 reads SMNVEV (reference sequence). CDR3 sequence reads: CASRVTSGSLTYNEQFF. The CDR3 bases are TGTGCCAGCAGGGTGACTAGCGGGAGCCTAACCTACAATGAGCAGTTCTTC.

This clone was seen just once. This chain uses TRBV7-2 with TRBJ1-5, with D uncertain. Per the germline V gene, CDR1 is SGHTA and CDR2 is FQGNSA. The CDR3 has 12 residues. Deletions cut 1 base from V and 9 bases from J, with 7 bases between. This CDR3 reads CASSLDFAPQHF. CDR3 nucleotides: TGTGCCAGCAGCTTAGACTTCGCGCCCCAGCATTTT.

V and J are TRBV28 and TRBJ1-1, with 10 bases identical to TRBD1. CDR3 length: 16 amino acids. The germline V gene has CDR1 MDHEN and CDR2 SYDVKM. The V segment lost 4 bases and the J segment 4 bases; nucleotides outside the gene matches: 9. CDR3 region: CASSSGTGARGTEAFF. CDR3 sequence (DNA): TGTGCCAGCAGTTCCGGGACAGGGGCGAGGGGCACTGAAGCTTTCTTT.

CDR3 amino acids: CAWSSYRTPQPQHF. CDR3 DNA: TGTGCCTGGAGCTCCTACAGGACCCCGCAGCCCCAGCATTTT. The chain joins TRBV30 to TRBJ1-5; possible D gene TRBD1, 5 bases. Trimming shortened V by 3 bases and J by 7 bases, and 16 bases separated the two germline ends. The CDR3 consists of 14 residues. Germline V gene sequence: CDR1 GTSNPN, CDR2 SVGIG (reference sequence).

This chain links TRBV27 with TRBJ2-1; maybe TRBD2 (5 bases). The CDR3 has 14 residues. Per germline, CDR1 MNHEY and CDR2 SMNVEV (reference sequence). Trimming removed 5 bases from V and 9 bases from J, with 17 bases in between. This CDR3 reads CASSPTPMRAEQFF. CDR3 DNA: TGTGCCAGCAGTCCTACCCCCATGAGGGCTGAGCAGTTCTTC.

V usage is TRBV15 and J usage is TRBJ2-7; tentative D call: TRBD2 (5 bases). CDR1 is LNHNV, CDR2 YYDKDF, per germline (reference sequence). Trimming took off 0 bases at V and 4 bases at J, with 13 bases between the two ends. This CDR3 is built from 15 residues. The CDR3 sequence is CATSRDKSGIYEQYF. Here the CDR3 DNA reads TGTGCCACCAGCAGAGATAAAAGCGGAATATACGAGCAGTACTTC.

This chain joins TRBV19 and TRBJ2-1; TRBD1 agrees at 7 bases. The V gene end was trimmed by 3 bases and the J gene end by 3 bases; junction bases not matched to a gene: 5. This CDR3 has 15 amino acids. Germline V gene lookup returns CDR1 LNHDA and CDR2 SQIVND (reference sequence). The CDR3 DNA is TGTGCCAGTAGTATCGGGCAGGGGGTCTACAATGAGCAGTTCTTC. It encodes CASSIGQGVYNEQFF.

The V call is TRBV19, the J call TRBJ2-1; 10 bases fit TRBD2. The trim removed 5 bases at V and 1 base at J, leaving 2 bases unmatched. The germline CDR1 and CDR2 sequences are LNHDA and SQIVND (reference sequence). This CDR3 comprises 15 residues. CDR3 bases: TGTGCCAGTAGTCTAGCGGGAGTGTCCTACAATGAGCAGTTCTTC. Encoded protein: CASSLAGVSYNEQFF.